This TCR beta chain was retrieved from a study of blood T cells in healthy people across ages. In the case of this clonotype: The antigen is undetermined.

Whole-study results and caveats: Long-lived donors exceeded aged donors in naive CD4+ cells and diversity.

It was with a sample-barcoded 5' primer and a J-beta primer mix that a second PCR of roughly 7 to 12 cycles was run. MiXCR, applied by TCRdb to the 5' RACE reads, yields one record per CDR3 protein. The sample has about 640,000 distinct CDR3 sequences, approximately 30% seen once; the top ten hold 15% to 18%. This CDR3 has 13 residues. Trimming cost V 0 bases and J 7 bases, with 10 bases left between them. CDR1 is SGHRS and CDR2 is YFSETQ in the germline V gene. The sample taken for sequencing was blood. The clonotype originates from a woman aged 80 or over in good health. This chain connects TRBV5-1 to TRBJ1-2, with D uncertain. CDR3 region: CASSLAGMGGYTF. The CDR3 DNA sequence: TGCGCCAGCAGCTTGGCGGGGATGGGTGGCTACACCTTC.